One and the same sample provided the 11 T cell receptor beta chains below, sequenced in a study of T cells expressing NK-cell markers. For each CDR3 protein, TCRdb gives one entry from its re-call of the 5' RACE reads, without DNA. The listing contains a few hundred thousand distinct CDR3 sequences. Material: blood T cells: a sorted CD56 or NKG2C T cell subset, CD4+ or CD8+ T cells, or bulk PBMC T cells (not recorded which). These receptors were collected from a man between 18 and 69 years old in good health.

The chain combines TRBV7-9 with TRBJ1-1; as DNA is missing, the TRBD1 call by TCRdb cannot be tested. The germline V gene encodes CDR1 SEHNR and CDR2 FQNEAQ (reference sequence). This CDR3 contains 15 residues. The CDR3 reads CASSQPGGRNTEAFF.

The rearrangement links TRBV11-3 to TRBJ2-5; the TCRdb D gene call, TRBD1, has no DNA to confirm it. The CDR3 is 12 residues long. Germline CDR1 SGHNT, CDR2 YENEEA. CDR3 sequence reads: CASSSTGKTQYF.

The V and J genes are TRBV15 and TRBJ2-7; TCRdb outputs TRBD1, but without DNA this stays unchecked. The CDR3 consists of 14 residues. CDR1 LNHNV and CDR2 YYDKDF come from the germline V gene (reference sequence). The chain's CDR3 is CATRPGTARYEQYF.

This rearrangement joins TRBV20-1 to TRBJ2-5; the D call of TRBD2 rests on TCRdb alone, since no DNA is present to check it. The CDR3 length is 15 residues. Germline CDR1 DFQATT, CDR2 SNEGSKA (reference sequence). CDR3: CSASRTSGGSQTQYF.

This chain's CDR3 is CASSESASGETYEQYF. The chain joins TRBV2 to TRBJ2-7; TCRdb picks TRBD2, but there is no DNA to check that call. CDR3 length: 16 amino acids. In germline, CDR1 is SNHLY, CDR2 FYNNEI.

The V gene is TRBV19, the J gene TRBJ2-5; lacking DNA, the TRBD1 call made by TCRdb goes unchecked. Germline CDR1 reads LNHDA; CDR2 reads SQIVND (reference sequence). This CDR3 contains 15 residues. The CDR3 spells CASSPPGGRRETQYF. The whole variable domain, filled in from reference TRBV19 and TRBJ2-5, reads DGGITQSPKYLFRKEGQNVTLSCEQNLNHDAMYWYRQDPGQGLRLIYYSQIVNDFQKGDIAEGYSVSREKKESFPLTVTSAQKNPTAFYLCASSPPGGRRETQYFGPGTRLLVL.

The chain couples TRBV5-1 to TRBJ2-7; TCRdb calls TRBD2, which cannot be checked without DNA. The CDR3 spans 15 residues. Germline V gives CDR1 SGHRS, CDR2 YFSETQ. The CDR3 here is CASAYGTSGFYEQYF. The full variable domain, in which reference TRBV5-1 and TRBJ2-7 provide the parts outside the CDR3, is KAGVTQTPRYLIKTRGQQVTLSCSPISGHRSVSWYQQTPGQGLQFLFEYFSETQRNKGNFPGRFSGRQFSNSRSEMNVSTLELGDSALYLCASAYGTSGFYEQYFGPGTRLTVT.

The rearrangement uses TRBV2 and TRBJ1-5. Germline CDR1 and CDR2: SNHLY and FYNNEI. The CDR3 is 15 residues long. The chain's CDR3 is CASRAAGKGGQPQHF. Full variable domain (missing parts from reference TRBV2 and TRBJ1-5): EPEVTQTPSHQVTQMGQEVILRCVPISNHLYFYWYRQILGQKVEFLVSFYNNEISEKSEIFDDQFSVERPDGSNFTLKIRSTKLEDSAMYFCASRAAGKGGQPQHFGDGTRLSIL.

This chain links TRBV5-1 with TRBJ2-2; without DNA, the TCRdb call of TRBD1 cannot be checked. The CDR3 has 15 amino acids. The germline gives CDR1 SGHRS, CDR2 YFSETQ. CDR3 protein: CASSFGRGGFGELFF. The full variable domain, with the rest looked up from reference TRBV5-1 and TRBJ2-2, is KAGVTQTPRYLIKTRGQQVTLSCSPISGHRSVSWYQQTPGQGLQFLFEYFSETQRNKGNFPGRFSGRQFSNSRSEMNVSTLELGDSALYLCASSFGRGGFGELFFGEGSRLTVL.

The chain recombines TRBV15 with TRBJ1-1. Germline loops: CDR1 LNHNV, CDR2 YYDKDF (reference sequence). CDR3 length: 14 amino acids. Here the CDR3 reads CATSRDPLNTEAFF.

The chain carries TRBV5-1 and TRBJ2-5; there is no DNA to check the TCRdb D call of TRBD2. The CDR3 covers 14 residues. CDR1 is SGHRS and CDR2 is YFSETQ in the germline V gene. This CDR3 is CASSIGVAVQTQYF.